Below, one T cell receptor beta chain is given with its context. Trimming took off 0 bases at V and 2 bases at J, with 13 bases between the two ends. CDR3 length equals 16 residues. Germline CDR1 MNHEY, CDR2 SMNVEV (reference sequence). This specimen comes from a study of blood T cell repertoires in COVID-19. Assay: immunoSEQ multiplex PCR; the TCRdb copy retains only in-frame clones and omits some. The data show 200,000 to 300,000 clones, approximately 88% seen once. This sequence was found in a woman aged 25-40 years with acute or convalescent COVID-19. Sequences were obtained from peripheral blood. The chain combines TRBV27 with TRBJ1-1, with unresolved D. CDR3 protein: CASSLSGVSGNTEAFF. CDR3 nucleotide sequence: TGTGCCAGCAGTTTATCCGGGGTGAGTGGAAACACTGAAGCTTTCTTT.